These 3 T cell receptor beta chains were sequenced from one sample in a study of cytomegalovirus exposure and HLA in healthy donors. 13 Jbeta primers and 60 Vbeta primers were used for the PCR. Sequencing was performed with immunoSEQ multiplex PCR; in TCRdb, only in-frame clones are kept and a portion is missing. The table includes 75,000 to 90,000 clones, almost 80% detected once. Sequencing input: PBMCs. These receptors originate from a woman between 40 and 55 years old in good health and CMV-seropositive.

The CDR3: CASSYAQGRDTQYF. The CDR3 DNA follows: TGCGCCAGCAGCTACGCGCAGGGGCGAGATACGCAGTATTTT. The rearrangement uses TRBV5-1 and TRBJ2-3; perhaps TRBD1 as D (6 bases). The V end was cut by 3 bases, the J end by 5 bases, with 13 bases between. The CDR3 runs 14 residues. The germline V gene has CDR1 SGHRS and CDR2 YFSETQ. Variable domain in full (rest from reference TRBV5-1 and TRBJ2-3): KAGVTQTPRYLIKTRGQQVTLSCSPISGHRSVSWYQQTPGQGLQFLFEYFSETQRNKGNFPGRFSGRQFSNSRSEMNVSTLELGDSALYLCASSYAQGRDTQYFGPGTRLTVL.

The V gene is TRBV5-6, the J gene TRBJ2-7; 9 bases align to TRBD1. This CDR3 spans 16 amino acids. The V segment lost 4 bases and the J segment 3 bases; nucleotides outside the gene matches: 11. The germline V gene encodes CDR1 SGHDT and CDR2 YYEEEE. The CDR3 loop is CASSLGQGRMYYEQYF. The CDR3 DNA reads as TGTGCCAGCAGCCTAGGACAGGGGAGGATGTACTACGAGCAGTACTTC.

This clone was recorded once. This chain links TRBV2 with TRBJ1-1, with TRBD1 as a possible D gene (5 bases). Trimming took off 3 bases at V and 0 bases at J, with 8 bases between the two ends. This CDR3 is built from 14 residues. The germline gives CDR1 SNHLY, CDR2 FYNNEI. The CDR3 here is CASSDRQMNTEAFF. The DNA for the CDR3 is TGTGCCAGCAGTGATAGACAGATGAACACTGAAGCTTTCTTT. Together with reference TRBV2 and TRBJ1-1, the CDR3 gives the full variable domain: EPEVTQTPSHQVTQMGQEVILRCVPISNHLYFYWYRQILGQKVEFLVSFYNNEISEKSEIFDDQFSVERPDGSNFTLKIRSTKLEDSAMYFCASSDRQMNTEAFFGQGTRLTVV.